This T cell receptor (beta chain) was sequenced in a study of human T cells and chemical hapten exposure. General study results and limits: Among expanded TCRs, significantly more large CDR3 similarity clusters formed than among controls. Donors, who had alopecia, may show an immune response that differs from healthy people's.

Trimming cost V 3 bases and J 0 bases, with 6 bases left between them. The CDR3 is 13 amino acids. CDR1 is SQVTM, CDR2 ANQGSEA, per germline. Regarding this clonotype: The target antigen is unknown.

TCRdb re-analysed the RACE reads in MiXCR, keeping a single row per CDR3 protein. The top ten hold about 2.5% of the sample, which has tens of thousands of distinct CDR3 sequences, approximately 9.9% seen once. As to time point: patch test 3, about 24 weeks after DPC sensitization. Treatment indicated: therapeutic diphenylcyclopropenone sensitization with weekly scalp DPC. Patch tests were applied only after blood draws. Participating donors were patients with alopecia, aged 18 to 70 years, considered appropriate candidates for DPC. The chain has TRBV29-1 and TRBJ1-5; D is uncertain. The sequenced sample was whole blood, obtained in connection with sensitization to the hapten diphenylcyclopropenone (DPC). The TCR was taken from a woman aged 25 to 39 with alopecia areata. Some clones in this sample may be carry-over from other donors' samples. CDR3 coding DNA: TGCAGCGTTGACCGTGATAGCAATCAGCCCCAGCATTTT. Protein product: CSVDRDSNQPQHF.